The 30 T cell receptor beta chains listed next were all sequenced from one sample in a study of long-term antiretroviral therapy in people with HIV. immunoSEQ v3.0 was run at survey level. The table came from immunoSEQ multiplex PCR; TCRdb's copy has only in-frame clones and leaves some out. Of around 16,000 clones listed, under 85% are singletons. Sample: unsorted PBMCs, taken nearly 3.3 years after starting antiretroviral therapy. The receptors derive from a woman in her 40s with HIV.

The rearrangement uses TRBV7-9 and TRBJ1-4; 7 bases are a match to TRBD1. Germline CDR1 is SEHNR and CDR2 is FQNEAQ (reference sequence). J was trimmed by 7 bases and V by 7 bases; bases with no gene match: 12. The CDR3 totals 15 residues. The CDR3 nucleotides are TGTGCCAGCACCCTTACAGGGGCGGGAAGTGAAAAACTGTTTTTT. As protein: CASTLTGAGSEKLFF.

The CDR3 DNA follows: TGCGCCAGCAGCCAGTCGGAGTGGAACACTGAAGCTTTCTTT. Translating gives CASSQSEWNTEAFF. This sequence joins TRBV4-3 and TRBJ1-1, with D unresolved. The CDR3 loop spans 14 amino acids. V lost 3 bases and J 1 base, leaving 9 bases between the germline ends. From germline, CDR1 is LGHNA and CDR2 YSLEER.

This clone showed up just a few times. The gene calls are TRBV10-3 and TRBJ1-5; 7 bases map to TRBD1. J gave up 2 bases and V 3 bases, and 7 bases lay outside the gene matches. In germline, CDR1 is ENHRY, CDR2 SYGVKD. CDR3 size: 16 residues. CDR3 sequence reads: CAISDPQGGGNQPQHF. The CDR3, as DNA: TGTGCCATCAGTGACCCGCAGGGGGGTGGCAATCAGCCCCAGCATTTT.

This sequence joins TRBV10-3 and TRBJ2-7; possible D gene TRBD2, 5 bases. With 3 bases removed from V and 3 bases from J, the gap between germline ends came to 9 bases. Looked up from germline, CDR1 is ENHRY and CDR2 is SYGVKD. CDR3 length: 13 residues. The DNA of the CDR3 is TGTGCCATCAGTGACGGGGTCCGCTACGAGCAGTACTTC. This translates into CAISDGVRYEQYF.

This clone appeared once. This sequence joins TRBV10-3 and TRBJ1-1; possibly TRBD1 for D (5 bases). Germline V gene lookup returns CDR1 ENHRY and CDR2 SYGVKD. CDR3 length: 15 residues. The V gene lost 3 bases and the J gene lost 5 bases, with 16 bases spanning the gap. CDR3 sequence (DNA): TGTGCCATCAGTGAAGGTACAGCTTCAGGGACTGAAGCTTTCTTT. Its translation: CAISEGTASGTEAFF.

The chain carries TRBV19 and TRBJ1-2, with TRBD1 identical over 9 bases. The CDR3 spans 14 residues. Germline values: CDR1 LNHDA, CDR2 SQIVND (reference sequence). V shed 4 bases and J 7 bases; nucleotides not matched to a gene: 7. The CDR3 is CASSTRTGDIGYTF. The DNA of the CDR3 is TGTGCCAGTAGTACCCGGACAGGGGATATTGGCTACACCTTC.

The chain recombines TRBV18 with TRBJ2-7; D may be TRBD1 or TRBD2 (7 bases each). Trimming removed 3 bases from V and 2 bases from J, with 20 bases in between. The CDR3 sequence is 17 residues long. Per germline, CDR1 KGHSH and CDR2 LQKENI. CDR3 in DNA: TGTGCCAGCTCACCCGCTCCCAGGGGGGGGTATACCTACGAGCAGTACTTC. It is translated as CASSPAPRGGYTYEQYF.

The chain is built from TRBV27 and TRBJ1-2; 8 bases agree with TRBD1. The V gene end was trimmed by 5 bases and the J gene end by 8 bases; junction bases not matched to a gene: 7. CDR1 MNHEY and CDR2 SMNVEV come from the germline V gene (reference sequence). The CDR3 runs to 13 residues. CDR3 sequence: CASSRSGGWGYTF. The CDR3 DNA sequence: TGTGCCAGCAGTCGTTCAGGGGGCTGGGGCTACACCTTC.

The rearrangement uses TRBV30 and TRBJ1-2; 10 bases line up with TRBD1. Germline V CDR1 and CDR2: GTSNPN, SVGIG (reference sequence). Trimming took 3 bases from V and 8 from J; bases not matched to a gene: 6. The CDR3 loop spans 13 amino acids. The chain's CDR3 is CAWSGTGVRGYTF. CDR3 DNA sequence: TGTGCCTGGAGCGGGACAGGGGTACGGGGCTACACCTTC.

This clone has a single count. J is TRBJ1-6 and V is TRBV7-2, with D possibly being TRBD1 (5 bases). This CDR3 is 13 amino acids long. Looked up from germline, CDR1 is SGHTA and CDR2 is FQGNSA. Trimming took 10 bases from V and 5 from J, leaving 12 bases between them. The chain's CDR3 is CATNGADNSPLHF. The CDR3 DNA reads as TGTGCCACGAACGGGGCAGATAATTCACCCCTCCACTTT.

This clone was counted only a few times. The chain uses TRBV29-1 and TRBJ2-6; D could derive from TRBD1 or TRBD2 (5 bases each). The germline V gene has CDR1 SQVTM and CDR2 ANQGSEA. V was trimmed by 6 bases and J by 0 bases, leaving 15 bases between them. CDR3 length equals 16 residues. CDR3: CSVPGATFSGANVLTF. CDR3 bases: TGCAGCGTACCCGGGGCCACTTTCTCTGGGGCCAACGTCCTGACTTTC. Supplemented by reference TRBV29-1 and TRBJ2-6, the full variable domain reads SAVISQKPSRDICQRGTSLTIQCQVDSQVTMMFWYRQQPGQSLTLIATANQGSEATYESGFVIDKFPISRPNLTFSTLTVSNMSPEDSSIYLCSVPGATFSGANVLTFGAGSRLTVL.

This clone was seen a handful of times. J is TRBJ1-5 and V is TRBV2; possibly TRBD1 for D (6 bases). Germline V gives CDR1 SNHLY, CDR2 FYNNEI. The ends were cut back, 3 bases at V and 0 bases at J, with 12 bases in the middle. The CDR3 loop spans 16 amino acids. The CDR3 spells CASSDWTETSNQPQHF. CDR3 nucleotides: TGTGCCAGCAGTGACTGGACAGAGACTAGCAATCAGCCCCAGCATTTT.

The chain joins TRBV10-2 to TRBJ1-1, with 8 bases matching TRBD1. CDR1 and CDR2 (germline): WSHSY, SAAADI. After removal of 6 bases from V and 2 bases from J, the junction contained 8 bases not matched to a gene. The CDR3 is made up of 15 amino acids. The CDR3 nucleotides read TGCGCCAGCAGGGAAGACAGGGGTGCCAACACTGAAGCTTTCTTT. Protein sequence: CASREDRGANTEAFF.

The chain joins TRBV27 to TRBJ2-3; 12 nucleotides match TRBD2. Germline CDR1 is MNHEY and CDR2 is SMNVEV (reference sequence). This CDR3 spans 17 amino acids. V shed 4 bases and J 0 bases; nucleotides not matched to a gene: 5. CDR3 sequence reads: CASSSNLAGGSTDTQYF. As DNA, the CDR3 is TGTGCCAGCAGTTCGAATCTAGCGGGGGGGAGCACAGATACGCAGTATTTT.

The rearrangement links TRBV2 to TRBJ2-1; TRBD2 is a possible D gene (5 bases). The CDR3 length is 15 residues. Per germline, CDR1 SNHLY and CDR2 FYNNEI. V lost 3 bases, J lost 0 bases, and 9 bases lay in between. The CDR3 sequence is CASSDSRDSYNEQFF. Here the CDR3 DNA reads TGTGCCAGCAGTGATTCCCGGGACTCCTACAATGAGCAGTTCTTC. The full variable domain, completed using reference TRBV2 and TRBJ2-1, is EPEVTQTPSHQVTQMGQEVILRCVPISNHLYFYWYRQILGQKVEFLVSFYNNEISEKSEIFDDQFSVERPDGSNFTLKIRSTKLEDSAMYFCASSDSRDSYNEQFFGPGTRLTVL.

The chain links TRBV5-4 to TRBJ2-3, with TRBD1 matching 8 bases. The germline V gene has CDR1 SGHNT and CDR2 YYREEE (reference sequence). The CDR3 is 15 amino acids. V trimming: 1 base; J trimming: 0 bases; junction bases outside the gene matches: 1. As DNA, the CDR3 is TGTGCCAGCAGCTTGCAGGGGGCTAGCACAGATACGCAGTATTTT. It encodes CASSLQGASTDTQYF.

The chain couples TRBV12-5 to TRBJ1-6, with D unclear. Germline CDR1 and CDR2: LGHNT and FRNRAP. The V and J ends lost 1 base and 6 bases respectively, with 10 bases between them. The CDR3 has 15 amino acids. This chain's CDR3 is CASGLGASSNSPLHF. The CDR3 DNA is TGTGCTAGTGGTTTGGGGGCGAGCTCTAATTCACCCCTCCACTTT.

The rearrangement uses TRBV25-1 and TRBJ2-7, with a possible D match to TRBD1 (6 bases). Germline CDR1 reads MGHDK; CDR2 reads SYGVNS. The CDR3 extends over 15 amino acids. Trimming shortened V by 1 base and J by 6 bases, and 16 bases separated the two germline ends. The CDR3 bases are TGTGCCAGCAGTGAATCACACAGGGCGAGTGGCGAGCAGTACTTC. Translated, it gives CASSESHRASGEQYF.

This sequence joins TRBV7-2 and TRBJ1-5; perhaps TRBD1 as D (6 bases). Germline loops: CDR1 SGHTA, CDR2 FQGNSA. The length of the CDR3 is 15 residues. Trimming left V 1 base short and J 4 bases short, with 11 bases between. This CDR3 is CASSLVPGDNQPQHF. Written as DNA, the CDR3 is TGTGCCAGCAGCTTAGTTCCAGGGGATAATCAGCCCCAGCATTTT.

The chain links TRBV5-8 to TRBJ1-2; maybe TRBD1 (5 bases). In germline, CDR1 is SGHTS, CDR2 YDEGEE. Trimming stripped 0 bases from V and 0 bases from J, with 9 bases between. CDR3 size: 15 residues. CDR3 residues: CASSLGMGPNYGYTF. In DNA form, the CDR3 reads TGTGCCAGCAGCTTGGGGATGGGACCTAACTATGGCTACACCTTC.

V gene TRBV18 combines with J gene TRBJ1-2; 7 positions match TRBD1. From germline, CDR1 is KGHSH and CDR2 LQKENI. This CDR3 has 15 residues. V lost 3 bases to trimming and J lost 2 bases; unmatched junction nucleotides: 6. The CDR3 protein is CASSPALQGNYGYTF. The CDR3 bases are TGTGCCAGCTCACCCGCGCTACAGGGGAACTATGGCTACACCTTC.

The CDR3 spells CASSYSGGVGTEAFF. CDR3 nucleotides: TGTGCCAGCAGTTACTCGGGGGGAGTGGGCACTGAAGCTTTCTTT. The chain couples TRBV6-5 to TRBJ1-1; tentative D call: TRBD1 (5 bases). Trimming stripped 0 bases from V and 4 bases from J, with 12 bases between. This CDR3 is 15 amino acids long. CDR1 and CDR2 from the germline V gene are MNHEY and SVGAGI.

The chain joins TRBV2 to TRBJ2-3; D may correspond to TRBD1 or TRBD2 (6 bases each). V was trimmed by 6 bases and J by 0 bases, leaving 10 bases between them. The germline CDR1 and CDR2 sequences are SNHLY and FYNNEI. This CDR3 has 14 amino acids. The chain's CDR3 is CASRRGASTDTQYF. The CDR3 DNA reads TGTGCCAGCAGAAGGGGGGCTAGCACAGATACGCAGTATTTT.

V gene TRBV7-2 combines with J gene TRBJ2-7; a weak D match, TRBD1 (6 bases). V was shortened by 4 bases and J by 7 bases, with 11 bases between the two germline ends. The CDR3 runs to 12 residues. The germline CDR1 and CDR2 sequences are SGHTA and FQGNSA. The CDR3 loop is CASSSQGREQYF. CDR3 DNA: TGTGCCAGCAGCTCACAGGGTAGAGAGCAGTACTTC.

The chain recombines TRBV11-3 with TRBJ2-3; D call uncertain. Germline V lookup: CDR1 SGHNT, CDR2 YENEEA. The ends were cut back, 5 bases at V and 3 bases at J, with 9 bases in the middle. The CDR3 contains 13 residues. CDR3 in amino acids: CASSPHGTDTQYF. The CDR3 coding sequence is TGTGCCAGCAGCCCTCACGGGACAGATACGCAGTATTTT.

This clone was observed a few times. The genes are TRBV28 and TRBJ1-1, with 8 bases fitting TRBD1. This CDR3 is 16 amino acids long. Germline assignment: CDR1 MDHEN and CDR2 SYDVKM. Germline trimming cut 4 bases from V and 4 bases from J; bases unmatched to any gene: 11. The CDR3 DNA sequence: TGTGCCAGCAGTTCCCCCTGGACAGGGTGGAGCACTGAAGCTTTCTTT. Its protein is CASSSPWTGWSTEAFF.

The chain joins TRBV5-4 to TRBJ2-7; 9 nucleotides match TRBD1. The CDR3 has 15 residues. Germline V CDR1 and CDR2: SGHNT, YYREEE (reference sequence). Trimming removed 6 bases from V and 5 bases from J; junction bases left unmatched: 12. The CDR3 nucleotides read TGTGCCAGCAACCCCGGGGGGACAGGGTTCCACGAGCAGTACTTC. Its translation: CASNPGGTGFHEQYF. Full variable domain (rest looked up from reference TRBV5-4 and TRBJ2-7): ETGVTQSPTHLIKTRGQQVTLRCSSQSGHNTVSWYQQALGQGPQFIFQYYREEENGRGNFPPRFSGLQFPNYSSELNVNALELDDSALYLCASNPGGTGFHEQYFGPGTRLTVT.

CDR3 nucleotides: TGTGCCAGCTCACCCACTTCGGAAGGGGCCGCCCAGTACTTC. Translation gives CASSPTSEGAAQYF. The chain carries TRBV18 and TRBJ2-5, with a tentative D call TRBD1 (5 bases). V lost 3 bases and J lost 9, with 17 bases in between. Germline CDR1 reads KGHSH; CDR2 reads LQKENI. There are 14 residues in the CDR3. The variable domain in full, completed from reference TRBV18 and TRBJ2-5, reads NAGVMQNPRHLVRRRGQEARLRCSPMKGHSHVYWYRQLPEEGLKFMVYLQKENIIDESGMPKERFSAEFPKEGPSILRIQQVVRGDSAAYFCASSPTSEGAAQYFGPGTRLLVL.

The chain couples TRBV5-4 to TRBJ2-2; D gene uncertain. Per germline, CDR1 SGHNT and CDR2 YYREEE (reference sequence). This CDR3 has 14 amino acids. V was shortened by 3 bases and J by 7 bases, with 13 bases between the two germline ends. CDR3 DNA: TGTGCCAGCAGCTCGAAGGAATTAATCGGGGAGCTGTTTTTT. Amino acid sequence: CASSSKELIGELFF.

This clone was seen a handful of times. The J gene is TRBJ2-4, the V gene TRBV9, with TRBD2 matching 8 bases. CDR3 size: 15 residues. V lost 0 bases to trimming and J lost 9 bases; unmatched junction nucleotides: 8. Per the germline V gene, CDR1 is SGDLS and CDR2 is YYNGEE. CDR3 in DNA: TGTGCCAGCAGCGTAGGGTCGGGGGGGTATGCCATTCAGTACTTC. Its protein is CASSVGSGGYAIQYF.